The 14 T cell receptor beta chains below were found in one sample sequenced in a study of graft-versus-host responses after intestinal transplantation. Profiling relied on immunoSEQ multiplex PCR, and the TCRdb table lists in-frame clones only, not all of them. The data contain about 150,000 clones, around 90% of them singletons. Their antigens remain unidentified. The sample here was unstimulated CD4+ T cells sorted from spleen or lymph node cells, taken before intestinal transplant. The receptor set was obtained from a human donor who received an intestinal transplant.

The V and J genes are TRBV18 and TRBJ2-7; 9 nucleotides line up with TRBD2. CDR3 size: 14 residues. V was clipped by 0 bases and J by 12 bases; unmatched bases: 9. Germline values: CDR1 KGHSH, CDR2 LQKENI. The CDR3, as DNA: TGTGCCAGCTCACCACCCGTGGAGCGGGAGGTCCGGTACTTC. Translated, it gives CASSPPVEREVRYF.

The rearrangement uses TRBV7-2 and TRBJ1-6, with D hard to call. CDR1 SGHTA and CDR2 FQGNSA come from the germline V gene. The CDR3 runs to 13 residues. Trimming took off 5 bases at V and 7 bases at J, with 9 bases between the two ends. CDR3 nucleotides: TGTGCCAGCAGCCCATGGGCGAATTCACCCCTCCACTTT. Protein: CASSPWANSPLHF.

V usage is TRBV18 and J usage is TRBJ1-2; 7 bases align to TRBD1. The CDR3 covers 12 residues. Germline V CDR1 and CDR2: KGHSH, LQKENI. J was trimmed by 8 bases and V by 6 bases; bases with no gene match: 6. The CDR3 coding sequence is TGTGCCAGCTCGGAAACAGGGGAAGGCTACACCTTC. Translating it yields CASSETGEGYTF.

In DNA, the CDR3 is TGTGCCAGCAGCGTCCAGGGCGATACGCAGTATTTT. Protein: CASSVQGDTQYF. This sequence joins TRBV9 and TRBJ2-3; D perhaps matches TRBD1 (5 bases). The CDR3 is 12 amino acids. Trimming removed 2 bases from V and 6 bases from J, with 7 bases in between. From germline, CDR1 is SGDLS and CDR2 YYNGEE.

This chain uses TRBV9 with TRBJ2-7; 12 nucleotides align to TRBD2. There are 15 residues in the CDR3. Germline trimming cut 0 bases from V and 7 bases from J; bases unmatched to any gene: 5. Germline V lookup: CDR1 SGDLS, CDR2 YYNGEE. As DNA, the CDR3 is TGTGCCAGCAGCGTAGATTGGACTAGCGGGGAAGAGCAGTACTTC. This codes for CASSVDWTSGEEQYF. The whole variable domain, remainder taken from reference TRBV9 and TRBJ2-7, is DSGVTQTPKHLITATGQRVTLRCSPRSGDLSVYWYQQSLDQGLQFLIQYYNGEERAKGNILERFSAQQFPDLHSELNLSSLELGDSALYFCASSVDWTSGEEQYFGPGTRLTVT.

The rearrangement joins TRBV6-1 to TRBJ2-2; D gene ambiguous. The germline CDR1 and CDR2 sequences are MNHNS and SASEGT. This CDR3 spans 15 amino acids. The V end was cut by 4 bases, the J end by 2 bases, with 11 bases between. The CDR3 region has the DNA TGTGCCAGCAGTGCCAATAGAGCCAACACCGGGGAGCTGTTTTTT. This codes for CASSANRANTGELFF.

The chain uses TRBV28 and TRBJ1-5, with D tentatively TRBD1 (5 bases). The CDR3 extends over 16 amino acids. Trimming removed 7 bases from V and 7 bases from J, with 23 bases in between. In germline, CDR1 is MDHEN, CDR2 SYDVKM. This CDR3 reads CASIANHWGPKQPQHF. As DNA, the CDR3 is TGTGCCAGCATCGCCAACCATTGGGGACCAAAACAGCCCCAGCATTTT.

This clone came up once. This chain links TRBV5-1 with TRBJ2-2, with 9 nucleotides matching TRBD2. Germline CDR1 and CDR2: SGHRS and YFSETQ. V shed 4 bases, J shed 6 bases, and the junction held 10 bases outside the gene matches. CDR3 length: 16 residues. CDR3 nucleotide sequence: TGCGCCAGCAGCCTAAGCGGGAGGCCAGGGGCCGGGGAGCTGTTTTTT. This translates into CASSLSGRPGAGELFF.

The chain joins TRBV5-1 to TRBJ2-2, with 8 bases aligning to TRBD1. The length of the CDR3 is 15 residues. Germline assignment: CDR1 SGHRS and CDR2 YFSETQ. The V and J ends lost 4 bases and 4 bases, in that order; junction bases with no gene match: 6. CDR3 nucleotide sequence: TGCGCCAGCAGCCCCGGACAGGGAGGCACCGGGGAGCTGTTTTTT. Its translation is CASSPGQGGTGELFF.

V is TRBV4-3 and J is TRBJ2-5, with D perhaps TRBD1 (5 bases). The V gene lost 4 bases and the J gene lost 4 bases, with 19 bases spanning the gap. Germline assignment: CDR1 LGHNA and CDR2 YSLEER. The CDR3 covers 16 residues. CDR3 sequence reads: CASSLQLWLGRETQYF. CDR3 sequence (DNA): TGCGCCAGCAGCCTACAATTGTGGTTGGGGCGAGAGACCCAGTACTTC.

This clone appeared once. V and J are TRBV9 and TRBJ2-1, with 9 bases aligning to TRBD2. The V gene end was trimmed by 4 bases and the J gene end by 4 bases; junction bases not matched to a gene: 3. In germline, CDR1 is SGDLS, CDR2 YYNGEE. The CDR3 contains 14 residues. CDR3: CASSPLAGYNEQFF. The CDR3 DNA sequence: TGTGCCAGCAGCCCCCTAGCGGGATACAATGAGCAGTTCTTC.

The rearrangement joins TRBV4-3 to TRBJ2-5, with D perhaps TRBD1 or TRBD2 (5 bases each). V shed 2 bases and J shed 5 bases, with 15 bases lying between them. Germline values: CDR1 LGHNA, CDR2 YSLEER. The length of the CDR3 is 15 residues. CDR3 sequence: CASSQSGTTRETQYF. The CDR3 DNA sequence: TGCGCCAGCAGCCAAAGTGGGACCACTCGGGAGACCCAGTACTTC.

This chain connects TRBV25-1 to TRBJ2-7; D is unclear. Germline loops: CDR1 MGHDK, CDR2 SYGVNS. V lost 5 bases and J 1 base, leaving 6 bases between the germline ends. This CDR3 region has 12 residues. This chain's CDR3 is CASSPHSYEQYF. CDR3 nucleotides: TGTGCCAGCAGTCCTCATTCCTACGAGCAGTACTTC.

Comment on this clone: Other DNA sequences in the same sample also yield this CDR3. The chain employs TRBV27 and TRBJ2-1; 9 positions match TRBD2. V gave up 6 bases and J gave up 4 bases; unmatched junction bases: 7. Germline V gene lookup returns CDR1 MNHEY and CDR2 SMNVEV (reference sequence). This CDR3 spans 15 amino acids. CDR3 protein: CASSFRTSVYNEQFF. DNA of the CDR3: TGTGCCAGCAGCTTCCGGACTAGCGTATACAATGAGCAGTTCTTC.